This TCR beta chain comes out of a study of long-term antiretroviral therapy in people with HIV. The ends lost 3 bases at V and 4 bases at J; junction bases unmatched: 12. CDR1 is MNHEY and CDR2 is SMNVEV in the germline V gene (reference sequence). The CDR3 is 17 residues long. Findings and limits, study-wide: The repertoire was dominated at all time points by clones expanded before ART.

An immunoSEQ assay, version v3.0, was performed at survey level. The table came from immunoSEQ multiplex PCR; TCRdb's copy has only in-frame clones and leaves some out. The table lists 15,000 to 20,000 clones, about 79% of them singletons, with 18% in the top ten. Concerning this clone: The antigen is not known.

Here the sequenced sample was unsorted PBMCs, taken just before starting antiretroviral therapy. The chain couples TRBV27 to TRBJ2-1, with 7 bases lining up with TRBD2. The TCR sequence derives from a man aged 40-49 years with HIV. CDR3 sequence reads: CASSLGGGPPPYNEQFF. The CDR3 region has the DNA TGTGCCAGCAGTTTGGGGGGAGGGCCACCCCCTTACAATGAGCAGTTCTTC.